This passage covers 11 T cell receptor beta chains from one sample sequenced in a study of a mutant IDH1 vaccine in newly diagnosed glioma. The time point here: week 5, during vaccination. The investigators gave 300 ug of mutant IDH1 20-mer peptide in each vaccine dose, together with topical imiquimod. Profiling relied on immunoSEQ multiplex PCR, and the TCRdb table lists in-frame clones only, not all of them. Here the sample spans over 50,000 clones, approximately 90% being singletons. Antigen specificity for these receptors is unknown. The material was PBMCs, obtained from a glioma patient whose treatment included an IDH1 peptide vaccine. All receptors come from a woman aged 40 to 50 with glioma.

This clone is a singleton in its sample. The rearrangement links TRBV10-1 to TRBJ1-5, with 7 bases fitting TRBD1. This CDR3 contains 13 residues. The ends lost 2 bases at V and 8 bases at J; junction bases unmatched: 3. From germline, CDR1 is WNHNN and CDR2 SYGVQD (reference sequence). Here the CDR3 DNA reads TGCGCCAGCAGTGAGGACAGGGTCAAGCCCCAGCATTTT. Translated: CASSEDRVKPQHF.

The chain couples TRBV27 to TRBJ2-5, with TRBD1 as a possible D gene (6 bases). Germline V gene data show CDR1 as MNHEY and CDR2 as SMNVEV (reference sequence). This CDR3 comprises 16 residues. Trimming shortened V by 8 bases and J by 5 bases, and 24 bases separated the two germline ends. The CDR3 loop reads CASAPGVQVGRETQYF. For the CDR3, the DNA is TGTGCCAGCGCCCCAGGGGTGCAGGTGGGTCGGGAGACCCAGTACTTC.

The chain couples TRBV20-1 to TRBJ2-7, with 7 bases fitting TRBD2. Germline CDR1 DFQATT, CDR2 SNEGSKA (reference sequence). The CDR3 runs to 11 residues. V lost 5 bases to trimming and J lost 7 bases; unmatched junction nucleotides: 5. Here the CDR3 DNA reads TGCAGTGCTGTCCGGGGGGAAGAGCAGTACTTC. Translated, it gives CSAVRGEEQYF.

This clone was counted a few times. The chain is built from TRBV4-1 and TRBJ1-5, with TRBD1 identical over 8 bases. The CDR3 has 16 residues. Looked up from germline, CDR1 is MGHRA and CDR2 is YSYEKL. J was trimmed by 1 base and V by 4 bases; bases with no gene match: 6. CDR3 DNA: TGCGCCAGCAGCCTCACCGACAGGGGAAGCAATCAGCCCCAGCATTTT. As protein: CASSLTDRGSNQPQHF.

The chain is built from TRBV7-9 and TRBJ2-6; no clear D. The V end was cut by 4 bases, the J end by 2 bases, with 15 bases between. This CDR3 is built from 17 residues. Germline assignment: CDR1 SEHNR and CDR2 FQNEAQ (reference sequence). In nucleotides, the CDR3 is TGTGCCAGCAGCTCCTTCACATACCACCCTGGGGCCAACGTCCTGACTTTC. This translates into CASSSFTYHPGANVLTF.

The chain combines TRBV7-2 with TRBJ2-4, with D possibly matching TRBD2 (6 bases). The CDR3 is 14 amino acids. From germline, CDR1 is SGHTA and CDR2 FQGNSA. Trimming left V 1 base short and J 4 bases short, with 8 bases between. The chain's CDR3 is CASSLGAGKNIQYF. For the CDR3, the DNA is TGTGCCAGCAGCTTAGGGGCGGGGAAAAACATTCAGTACTTC.

The V and J genes are TRBV7-9 and TRBJ2-2; D gene uncertain. This CDR3 is 11 amino acids long. Trimming stripped 5 bases from V and 7 bases from J, with 5 bases between. Per germline, CDR1 SEHNR and CDR2 FQNEAQ (reference sequence). The CDR3 DNA reads as TGTGCCAGCAGCCCCAACGGGGAGCTGTTTTTT. This encodes CASSPNGELFF.

This rearrangement joins TRBV7-9 to TRBJ1-2; no firm D call. Germline V gives CDR1 SEHNR, CDR2 FQNEAQ (reference sequence). Trimming stripped 1 base from V and 2 bases from J, with 11 bases between. The CDR3 is 15 amino acids. CDR3 coding DNA: TGTGCCAGCAGCTTAGGTGTCAGTGCAAACTATGGCTACACCTTC. Protein sequence: CASSLGVSANYGYTF.

The V and J genes are TRBV29-1 and TRBJ2-1; 9 bases agree with TRBD1. In germline, CDR1 is SQVTM, CDR2 ANQGSEA. This CDR3 has 14 amino acids. J gave up 4 bases and V 6 bases, and 7 bases lay outside the gene matches. The CDR3, as DNA: TGCAGCGTAACCGGGACAGGGCGGTACAATGAGCAGTTCTTC. It yields the protein CSVTGTGRYNEQFF.

The chain joins TRBV6-5 to TRBJ1-4, with D hard to call. V was cut by 1 base and J by 7 bases, with 4 bases left in between. This CDR3 spans 12 amino acids. CDR1 is MNHEY, CDR2 SVGAGI, per germline. The DNA of the CDR3 is TGTGCCAGCAGTTACTTGGGTGAAAAACTGTTTTTT. It specifies CASSYLGEKLFF.

This clone has a handful of counts. Mismatch with germline at one junction end may stem from a read error. The chain has TRBV7-7 and TRBJ2-7; 15 bases are a match to TRBD2. The CDR3 length is 21 residues. From germline, CDR1 is SSHAT and CDR2 FNYEAQ (reference sequence). The CDR3 nucleotides are TGTGCTAGCAGCTTAAAAGCGAGGGGGACTAGCGGGAGGTCCCCTACGGGTCGGCAGTACTTC. This translates into CASSLKARGTSGRSPTGRQYF. Complete variable domain (other parts from reference TRBV7-7 and TRBJ2-7): GAGVSQSPRYKVTKRGQDVTLRCDPISSHATLYWYQQALGQGPEFLTYFNYEAQPDKSGLPSDRFSAERPEGSISTLTIQRTEQRDSAMYRCASSLKARGTSGRSPTGRQYFGPGTRLTVT.